This TCR beta chain was sequenced during a study of blood T cells in healthy people across ages (dated by TCRdb to between 2015 and 2017). Background for the entire study: In model experiments, template switching captured about one uniquely barcoded TCR beta cDNA molecule for every two T cells. To track age-related changes in TCR beta repertoire diversity, the study relied on deep sequencing normalized with unique cDNA molecular identifiers. The donors were divided into four age groups: young (average 16 years), middle-aged (approximately 39), aged (roughly 66) and long-lived (roughly 82). Two additional independent replicas of 1 million unique cDNA reads from the same blood draw were analyzed for two donors (one aged 18 to 29 and one aged 80 or older).

The library was prepared using 5' RACE. The run used an Illumina HiSeq 2500. A second PCR of roughly 7 to 11 cycles was performed with a sample-barcoded 5' primer and a J-beta primer mix. A unique molecular identifier was introduced onto each TCR beta cDNA molecule by a template-switch 5' adaptor carrying 12 random nucleotides. At least 2.5 million CDR3-containing paired-end reads were obtained from each sample. All of the RNA was converted into first-strand cDNA using the Mint cDNA synthesis kit, with a TRBC-specific oligonucleotide serving as the primer. After uracil-DNA glycosylase treatment, a first 18-cycle PCR used universal primers M1SS and BC2_uni_R on all cDNA. The source study handled its data this way. For normalization, 1 million high-quality reads were randomly selected from each sample, with every read carrying a distinct molecular identifier. Instead of being binned into consensus sequences, reads that shared molecular identifiers were thrown out. MiTCR, set to a Q25 quality threshold and the strictest error-elimination algorithm, was used for CDR3 identification, clonotype clustering and error correction. Lower-bound total TCR beta diversity was estimated with a nonparametric unseen species model using Euler transformation. In-frame beta chains were kept once TCRdb had trimmed the public reads at Q25 with fastp and called clones with MiXCR. Every distinct CDR3 protein forms one entry, paired with its most common genes and DNA. None of the V and J calls come from the authors' own analysis; TCRdb made them. The sample records 900,000 to 950,000 distinct CDR3 sequences, 29% of which are singletons. The top ten clones comprise about 10% of the sample.

Donors were a few dozen systemically healthy Caucasian individuals from Russia aged 6 to 90 years. Each donor gave ten milliliters of peripheral blood, drawn into EDTA-treated Vacutainer tubes. Ficoll-Paque density-gradient centrifugation was used to isolate PBMCs, with at least 6 million per sample. Trizol reagent was used to extract total RNA from the PBMCs, yielding at least 5 micrograms per sample. For every donor, flow cytometry on a PBMC aliquot measured the percentage of naive CD45RAhigh/CD27high T cells. General study outcomes and caveats: As age increased, observed TCR beta diversity per million T cells dropped in a roughly linear way, and a significant reduction was already evident by age 40. Estimates of total diversity from one million sequenced T cells were regarded as lower bounds and underestimates. Because donor CMV infection status was unknown, age-related changes in expanded clonotypes were potentially confounded. Conclusive comparison of naive and antigen-experienced compartments was prevented by the profiling of bulk unsorted PBMCs. Compared with the aged group, the long-lived group had more naive CD4+ T cells, fewer expanded clones and increased TCR diversity, suggesting age selection. Observed TCR beta diversity correlated strongly with the percentage of naive T cells measured by flow cytometry.

On this clonotype itself: Its antigen remains undetermined. Qualities for individual bases were not recorded, and no much larger clone is one base off.

Counted from cysteine to phenylalanine, this CDR3 has 14 amino acids. This entry keeps only the CDR3 DNA: 42 bases, framed from base 1. V lost 8 bases and J lost 0 bases, and the count of bases not matched to a germline gene is 6. As encoded in the germline V gene, CDR1 is MNHNS while CDR2 is SASEGT. The sample also formed part of further work on T cells of mothers and their children. Looking at the second paper: The donors were nine systemically healthy Caucasian individuals, made up of three mothers and their six children. cDNA synthesis consumed the entire amount of extracted RNA, loaded at 1.5 ug RNA in each 15 ul reaction. In the second PCR, the M1S primer introduced both the sample barcodes and 2-4 random nucleotides. Over 9 million TCR beta CDR3 reads came from each mother, compared with around 3 million reads from each child. Thymic selection similarly shapes TCR recombination output in related and unrelated pairs, with minor effect from inherited differences. Normalized repertoire overlap in related mother-child pairs was always slightly higher than in unrelated mother-child pairs, but the difference was never significant. No persistent microchimeric T cell clones were detected, at a sensitivity of about 100 clones per million clonotypes. Deep NGS was used in the study to compare the TCR beta repertoires of mothers and children and to look for features that separate related mother-child pairs from unrelated individuals. Mothers averaged roughly 40 +/- 4 years of age and children averaged about 10 +/- 4 years. After adapters were ligated using NEBNext reagents, the libraries underwent 100+100 nt paired-end sequencing on an Illumina HiSeq 2000. To prevent cross-contamination, the mother and child libraries were prepared a month apart and were sequenced in separate runs. For each donor, between roughly 500,000 and 2,100,000 distinct TCR beta clonotypes were identified. Naive TCR beta clonotypes were estimated from low-frequency clonotypes matched to each donor's FACS-determined naive share, without sorting.

The sequenced sample consisted of blood. The receptor chain draws on TRBV6-1 and TRBJ1-1; 7 junctional bases match TRBD1. The clonotype was recovered from a woman in her thirties or forties in good health. The sequenced DNA is TGTGCCAGCGGATTACAGGGGATGAACACTGAAGCTTTCTTT. This is translated as CASGLQGMNTEAFF.